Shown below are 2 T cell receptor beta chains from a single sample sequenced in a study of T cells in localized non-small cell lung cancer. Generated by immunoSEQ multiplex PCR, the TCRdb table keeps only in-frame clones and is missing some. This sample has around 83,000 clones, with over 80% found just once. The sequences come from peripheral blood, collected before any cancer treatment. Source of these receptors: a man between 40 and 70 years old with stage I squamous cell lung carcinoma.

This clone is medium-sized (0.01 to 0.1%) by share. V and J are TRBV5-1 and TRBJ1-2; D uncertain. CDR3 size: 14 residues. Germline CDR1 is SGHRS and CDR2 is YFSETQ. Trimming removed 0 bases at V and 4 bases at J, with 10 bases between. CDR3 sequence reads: CASSLGQPTYGYTF. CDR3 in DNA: TGCGCCAGCAGCTTGGGGCAGCCCACCTATGGCTACACCTTC. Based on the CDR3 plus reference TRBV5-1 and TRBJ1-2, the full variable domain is KAGVTQTPRYLIKTRGQQVTLSCSPISGHRSVSWYQQTPGQGLQFLFEYFSETQRNKGNFPGRFSGRQFSNSRSEMNVSTLELGDSALYLCASSLGQPTYGYTFGSGTRLTVV.

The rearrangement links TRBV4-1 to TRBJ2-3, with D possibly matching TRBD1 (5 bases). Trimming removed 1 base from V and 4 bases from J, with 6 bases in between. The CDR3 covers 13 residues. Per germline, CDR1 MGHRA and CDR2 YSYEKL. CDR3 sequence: CASSQVGADTQYF. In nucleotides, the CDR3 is TGCGCCAGCAGCCAAGTAGGGGCAGATACGCAGTATTTT.